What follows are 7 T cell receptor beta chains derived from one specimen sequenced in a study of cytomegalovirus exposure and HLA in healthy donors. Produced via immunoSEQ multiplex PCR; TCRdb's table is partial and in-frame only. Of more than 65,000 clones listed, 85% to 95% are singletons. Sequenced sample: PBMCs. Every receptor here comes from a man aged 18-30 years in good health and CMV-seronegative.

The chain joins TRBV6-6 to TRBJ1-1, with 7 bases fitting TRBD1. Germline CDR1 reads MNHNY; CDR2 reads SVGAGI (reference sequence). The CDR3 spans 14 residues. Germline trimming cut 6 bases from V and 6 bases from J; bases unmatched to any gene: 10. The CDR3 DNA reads TGTGCCAGCAGCGACAGGGTCGAGGCGGCTGAAGCTTTCTTT. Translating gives CASSDRVEAAEAFF.

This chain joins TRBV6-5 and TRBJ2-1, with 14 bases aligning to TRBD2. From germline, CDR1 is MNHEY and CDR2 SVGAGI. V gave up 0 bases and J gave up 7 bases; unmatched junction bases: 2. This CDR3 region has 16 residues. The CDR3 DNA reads TGTGCCAGCAGTTACTCGACTAGCGGGGGGGCGAATGAGCAGTTCTTC. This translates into CASSYSTSGGANEQFF.

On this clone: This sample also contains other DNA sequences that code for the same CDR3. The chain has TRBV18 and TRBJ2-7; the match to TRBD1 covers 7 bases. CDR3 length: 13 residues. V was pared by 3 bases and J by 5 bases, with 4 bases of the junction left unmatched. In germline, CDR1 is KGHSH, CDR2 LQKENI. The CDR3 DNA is TGTGCCAGCTCACCCCGACAGGGAGACGAGCAGTACTTC. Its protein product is CASSPRQGDEQYF.

CDR3 sequence: CASSEPARGTDTQYF. The CDR3 coding sequence is TGCGCCAGCAGTGAACCAGCGAGGGGCACAGATACGCAGTATTTT. The rearrangement joins TRBV10-2 to TRBJ2-3; a possible D gene is TRBD2 (5 bases). Per germline, CDR1 WSHSY and CDR2 SAAADI. The CDR3 spans 15 residues. With 3 bases removed from V and 1 base from J, the gap between germline ends came to 11 bases.

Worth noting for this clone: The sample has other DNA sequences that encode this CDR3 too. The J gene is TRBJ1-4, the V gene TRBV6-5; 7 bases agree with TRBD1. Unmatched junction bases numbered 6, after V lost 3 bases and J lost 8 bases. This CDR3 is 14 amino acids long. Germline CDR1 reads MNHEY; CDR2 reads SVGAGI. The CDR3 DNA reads TGTGCCAGCAGTTATGGCAGGGGGAGCGAAAAACTGTTTTTT. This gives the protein CASSYGRGSEKLFF.

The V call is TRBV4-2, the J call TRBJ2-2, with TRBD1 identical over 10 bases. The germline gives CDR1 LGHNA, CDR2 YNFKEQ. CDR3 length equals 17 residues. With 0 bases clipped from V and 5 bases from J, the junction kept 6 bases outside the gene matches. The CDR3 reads CASSQETGTGVTGELFF. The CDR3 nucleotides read TGTGCCAGCAGCCAAGAAACCGGGACAGGGGTAACCGGGGAGCTGTTTTTT.

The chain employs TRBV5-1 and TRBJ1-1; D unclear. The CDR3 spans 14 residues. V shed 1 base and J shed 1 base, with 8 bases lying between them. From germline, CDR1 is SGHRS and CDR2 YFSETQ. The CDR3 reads CASSLTPGNTEAFF. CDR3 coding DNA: TGCGCCAGCAGCTTGACACCAGGGAACACTGAAGCTTTCTTT.